Presented here are 27 T cell receptor beta chains from one specimen sequenced in a study of T cells after yellow fever vaccination. TCRdb reanalysed the 5' RACE reads using MiXCR and keeps one entry per CDR3 protein. The table has about 220,000 distinct CDR3 sequences, more than 3% seen once. The sample consisted of CD4+ T cells sorted from PBMCs, taken 10 days after the yellow fever booster vaccination. Receptor source: a man in his late teens or twenties who received the YFV17D yellow fever vaccine.

The table lists this clonotype with a few counts. The V gene is TRBV6-2 or TRBV6-3, the J gene TRBJ2-1, with 10 nucleotides matching TRBD2. CDR1 is MNHEY, CDR2 SVGEGT, per germline. V lost 7 bases, J lost 0 bases, and 3 bases stayed unmatched. The CDR3 has 15 residues. CDR3 bases: TGTGCCAGCATCAGACTAGCGGGCTCCTACAATGAGCAGTTCTTC. Its protein is CASIRLAGSYNEQFF.

This clonotype has just a few counts. The chain links TRBV5-4 to TRBJ2-7; the D gene is possibly TRBD2 (5 bases). The germline gives CDR1 SGHNT, CDR2 YYREEE (reference sequence). This CDR3 is built from 14 residues. Trimming pared 4 bases from V and 3 bases from J, leaving 14 bases between. CDR3 DNA sequence: TGTGCCAGCAGCCCGGACTCTACAGTCTACGAGCAGTACTTC. It translates to CASSPDSTVYEQYF.

V is TRBV20-1 and J is TRBJ1-5, with TRBD1 identical over 7 bases. Per the germline V gene, CDR1 is DFQATT and CDR2 is SNEGSKA (reference sequence). The trim removed 2 bases at V and 2 bases at J, leaving 0 bases unmatched. The CDR3 extends over 13 amino acids. CDR3 DNA: TGCAGTGCTAGACAGGGGGGCAATCAGCCCCAGCATTTT. Its translation: CSARQGGNQPQHF.

This clonotype has a count of ten or more. The rearrangement uses TRBV7-2 and TRBJ1-2; 7 nucleotides agree with TRBD1. In germline, CDR1 is SGHTA, CDR2 FQGNSA. CDR3 length: 15 amino acids. V trimming: 3 bases; J trimming: 5 bases; junction bases outside the gene matches: 9. For the CDR3, the DNA is TGTGCCAGCAGCTTCACTTCCGGGACAGAGTATGGCTACACCTTC. Translation gives CASSFTSGTEYGYTF.

This clonotype was seen more than once but under ten times. The chain uses TRBV18 and TRBJ1-2; 8 bases map to TRBD1. Trimming removed 3 bases from V and 4 bases from J; junction bases left unmatched: 4. From germline, CDR1 is KGHSH and CDR2 LQKENI. This CDR3 region has 14 residues. CDR3 nucleotides: TGTGCCAGCTCACCCGACAGGGGATTCTATGGCTACACCTTC. As protein: CASSPDRGFYGYTF. Using reference TRBV18 and TRBJ1-2 for the parts outside the CDR3, the full variable domain is NAGVMQNPRHLVRRRGQEARLRCSPMKGHSHVYWYRQLPEEGLKFMVYLQKENIIDESGMPKERFSAEFPKEGPSILRIQQVVRGDSAAYFCASSPDRGFYGYTFGSGTRLTVV.

At least ten counts were recorded for this clonotype. The chain employs TRBV5-5 and TRBJ2-3; D may match TRBD1 or TRBD2 (5 bases each). The CDR3 is made up of 15 amino acids. V was cut by 0 bases and J by 5 bases, with 13 bases left in between. Germline-derived CDR1 and CDR2 are SGHKS and YYEKEE (reference sequence). The CDR3 bases are TGTGCCAGCAGCTTGGGGGGGACCGCGGGAGATACGCAGTATTTT. Its protein product is CASSLGGTAGDTQYF.

This clonotype was detected a few times. The rearrangement links TRBV4-3 to TRBJ2-7, with 7 bases lining up with TRBD1. Germline V gene data show CDR1 as LGHNA and CDR2 as YSLEER. V lost 3 bases to trimming and J lost 2 bases; unmatched junction nucleotides: 7. The CDR3 runs 15 residues. CDR3 sequence reads: CASSHQTGKPYEQYF. CDR3 coding DNA: TGCGCCAGCAGCCACCAGACAGGGAAACCCTACGAGCAGTACTTC.

At least ten counts were recorded for this clonotype. The V call is TRBV5-1, the J call TRBJ2-3, with TRBD1 matching 8 bases. CDR3 length equals 15 residues. Trimming cost V 4 bases and J 0 bases; bases outside gene matches: 4. The germline gives CDR1 SGHRS, CDR2 YFSETQ. The CDR3 nucleotides are TGCGCCAGCAGCGCATGGACAGGGAGCACAGATACGCAGTATTTT. It specifies CASSAWTGSTDTQYF.

The sample holds many counts of this clonotype. The chain uses TRBV7-2 and TRBJ2-4, with 10 bases aligning to TRBD2. With V trimmed by 6 bases and J by 6 bases, 5 bases remained unmatched. Germline lookup yields CDR1 SGHTA and CDR2 FQGNSA. The CDR3 is 14 amino acids. CDR3 in amino acids: CASRSGGAGNIQYF. The CDR3 DNA reads as TGTGCCAGCAGAAGCGGGGGGGCCGGAAACATTCAGTACTTC.

This clonotype came up many times. The chain couples TRBV18 to TRBJ1-1, with D perhaps TRBD1 (5 bases). Germline V gives CDR1 KGHSH, CDR2 LQKENI. Trimming cost V 6 bases and J 6 bases, with 14 bases left between them. CDR3 length equals 13 residues. CDR3 amino acids: CASSPGLIAEAFF. CDR3 bases: TGTGCCAGCTCCCCAGGGTTAATCGCTGAAGCTTTCTTT.

This clonotype was found many times. The CDR3 DNA sequence: TGTGCCAGCAGTTTCAGCGTCCGGGGGGGGCTTAAAAACATTCAGTACTTC. Its translation: CASSFSVRGGLKNIQYF. The rearrangement joins TRBV12-3 or TRBV12-4 to TRBJ2-4; 8 positions match TRBD2. This CDR3 is 17 amino acids long. V trimming: 3 bases; J trimming: 4 bases; junction bases outside the gene matches: 11.

This clonotype was recorded at least ten times. The chain combines TRBV7-2 with TRBJ2-3, with a weak D call TRBD1 (5 bases). The germline V and J ends were trimmed by 5 bases and 3 bases, with 15 bases remaining between them. Germline lookup yields CDR1 SGHTA and CDR2 FQGNSA. This CDR3 spans 15 amino acids. The CDR3 region is CASSPGRAGTDTQYF. CDR3 in DNA: TGTGCCAGCAGCCCAGGGCGCGCCGGGACAGATACGCAGTATTTT.

This chain connects TRBV11-2 to TRBJ2-7; D gene uncertain. The germline V gene encodes CDR1 SGHAT and CDR2 FQNNGV. V was trimmed by 1 base and J by 6 bases, leaving 16 bases between them. The CDR3 length is 15 residues. The CDR3 DNA reads TGTGCCAGCAGCTTAGGTGGCAGTAGAGGAGTCGAGCAGTACTTC. This encodes CASSLGGSRGVEQYF. The variable domain in full, with the rest retrieved from reference TRBV11-2 and TRBJ2-7, is EAGVAQSPRYKIIEKRQSVAFWCNPISGHATLYWYQQILGQGPKLLIQFQNNGVVDDSQLPKDRFSAERLKGVDSTLKIQPAKLEDSAVYLCASSLGGSRGVEQYFGPGTRLTVT.

This clonotype was observed many times. V and J are TRBV7-9 and TRBJ2-7, with 8 bases matching TRBD1. The V and J ends lost 5 bases and 0 bases, in that order; junction bases with no gene match: 6. The CDR3 totals 15 residues. CDR1 is SEHNR and CDR2 is FQNEAQ in the germline V gene (reference sequence). The CDR3 DNA is TGTGCCAGCAGCGGGGACAGGATGAGCTCCTACGAGCAGTACGTC. Translated: CASSGDRMSSYEQYV.

This clonotype showed up many times. The J gene is TRBJ2-1, the V gene TRBV2, with unresolved D. The germline CDR1 and CDR2 sequences are SNHLY and FYNNEI. The CDR3 is made up of 10 amino acids. V shed 7 bases and J shed 9 bases, with 7 bases lying between them. The CDR3 coding sequence is TGTGCCAGCATAGGTATTGAGCAGTTCTTC. It encodes CASIGIEQFF.

This clonotype was seen many times. The CDR3 DNA sequence: TGTGCCAGCAGTATCCGACCACAGGGGTCTATTAACACTGAAGCTTTCTTT. Translating it yields CASSIRPQGSINTEAFF. The rearrangement joins TRBV6-2 or TRBV6-3 to TRBJ1-1; 7 bases are a match to TRBD1. The CDR3 extends over 17 amino acids. CDR1 MNHEY and CDR2 SVGEGT come from the germline V gene. V trimming: 5 bases; J trimming: 2 bases; junction bases outside the gene matches: 14.

This clonotype was counted between two and nine times. This chain connects TRBV7-2 to TRBJ1-5; no clear D. Germline CDR1 and CDR2: SGHTA and FQGNSA. Trimming took 2 bases from V and 4 from J, leaving 9 bases between them. This CDR3 comprises 14 residues. CDR3 DNA sequence: TGTGCCAGCAGCTTATGGCCGGAAAATCAGCCCCAGCATTTT. Translated, it gives CASSLWPENQPQHF. Based on the CDR3 plus reference TRBV7-2 and TRBJ1-5, the full variable domain is GAGVSQSPSNKVTEKGKDVELRCDPISGHTALYWYRQSLGQGLEFLIYFQGNSAPDKSGLPSDRFSAERTGGSVSTLTIQRTQQEDSAVYLCASSLWPENQPQHFGDGTRLSIL.

This clonotype has more than one count but fewer than ten. The chain recombines TRBV25-1 with TRBJ1-1; a weak D match, TRBD1 (6 bases). V was trimmed by 1 base and J by 1 base, leaving 13 bases between them. CDR1 is MGHDK, CDR2 SYGVNS, per germline. CDR3 length: 16 amino acids. CDR3 residues: CASSEFSGGRNTEAFF. CDR3 DNA sequence: TGTGCCAGCAGTGAATTTAGTGGGGGCCGGAACACTGAAGCTTTCTTT.

This clonotype was seen repeatedly, ten times or more. The V gene is TRBV10-3, the J gene TRBJ2-2; 11 nucleotides agree with TRBD2. The CDR3 spans 17 residues. Germline V gene sequence: CDR1 ENHRY, CDR2 SYGVKD. V shed 7 bases, J shed 1 base, and the junction held 8 bases outside the gene matches. The CDR3 DNA reads as TGTGCCATCACGAACTCCGGGACTAGCGGGAACACCGGGGAGCTGTTTTTT. This codes for CAITNSGTSGNTGELFF.

This clonotype came up many times. The chain combines TRBV19 with TRBJ1-2; perhaps TRBD1 as D (5 bases). Trimming cost V 6 bases and J 4 bases, with 9 bases left between them. CDR3 length: 12 amino acids. Germline lookup yields CDR1 LNHDA and CDR2 SQIVND (reference sequence). This CDR3 reads CASSPDIYGYTF. CDR3 DNA sequence: TGTGCCAGTAGCCCGGACATCTATGGCTACACCTTC.

Many counts were recorded for this clonotype. This rearrangement joins TRBV15 to TRBJ2-2; D possibly corresponds to TRBD2 (6 bases). V gave up 0 bases and J gave up 5 bases, with 16 bases separating them. Germline assignment: CDR1 LNHNV and CDR2 YYDKDF (reference sequence). This CDR3 is built from 17 residues. The CDR3 region has the DNA TGTGCCACCAGCAGAGATCTGGGGGACCGGGGGACCGGGGAGCTGTTTTTT. Encoded protein: CATSRDLGDRGTGELFF.

This clonotype occurred a few times. The V and J genes are TRBV10-3 and TRBJ2-5; D might be TRBD1 (5 bases). The CDR3 runs to 12 residues. Germline assignment: CDR1 ENHRY and CDR2 SYGVKD. With 5 bases removed from V and 2 bases from J, the gap between germline ends came to 6 bases. In DNA, the CDR3 is TGTGCCATCAGTTCAGGGCAAGAGACCCAGTACTTC. This codes for CAISSGQETQYF.

This clonotype appeared many times. The chain joins TRBV5-1 to TRBJ1-2, with D possibly being TRBD1 (6 bases). The CDR3 covers 15 residues. Deletions cut 3 bases from V and 2 bases from J, with 14 bases between. Germline V CDR1 and CDR2: SGHRS, YFSETQ. The chain's CDR3 is CASSSRGQGNYGYTF. The CDR3, as DNA: TGCGCCAGCAGCTCCCGGGGGCAGGGGAACTATGGCTACACCTTC.

Many counts were recorded for this clonotype. This chain connects TRBV27 to TRBJ1-5, with 11 bases that match TRBD1. The ends lost 2 bases at V and 1 base at J; junction bases unmatched: 13. Germline V gene lookup returns CDR1 MNHEY and CDR2 SMNVEV (reference sequence). The CDR3 extends over 20 amino acids. The CDR3 bases are TGTGCCAGCAGTTTAACGCCCCCGGGACAGGGGGGATTGAGCAATCAGCCCCAGCATTTT. Amino acid sequence: CASSLTPPGQGGLSNQPQHF.

The rearrangement links TRBV29-1 to TRBJ2-3; D ambiguous. The CDR3 consists of 14 residues. V was shortened by 4 bases and J by 0 bases, with 11 bases between the two germline ends. CDR1 is SQVTM and CDR2 is ANQGSEA in the germline V gene. CDR3 protein: CSVATASSTDTQYF. The CDR3 DNA reads TGCAGCGTTGCGACTGCTAGTAGCACAGATACGCAGTATTTT.

The chain employs TRBV20-1 and TRBJ1-5; D gene uncertain. CDR3 length: 16 residues. Germline V gene data show CDR1 as DFQATT and CDR2 as SNEGSKA (reference sequence). Trimming stripped 0 bases from V and 2 bases from J, with 14 bases between. The CDR3 loop is CSARDPRSGGNQPQHF. CDR3 coding DNA: TGCAGTGCTAGAGATCCGAGGTCTGGTGGCAATCAGCCCCAGCATTTT.

The chain uses TRBV5-1 and TRBJ2-7; D may be TRBD1 or TRBD2 (5 bases each). Trimming removed 4 bases at V and 3 bases at J, with 11 bases between. This CDR3 is 13 amino acids long. In germline, CDR1 is SGHRS, CDR2 YFSETQ. The CDR3 bases are TGCGCCAGCAGCCAAGGGACGGTCTACGAGCAGTACTTC. Encoded protein: CASSQGTVYEQYF.